The present T cell receptor (beta chain) was sequenced within a study of Graves' ophthalmopathy and Graves' hyperthyroidism. In the study overall: Peripheral blood was collected at initial diagnosis, before any treatment.

CDR3 regions of TCR beta were amplified from RNA transcripts. In the first round, RT-PCR was carried out with HTBI primers, and a multiplex PCR formed the second round. From the multiplex PCR reads, TCRdb called clonotypes with MiXCR, one entry per CDR3 protein. The sample consists of 200,000 to 300,000 distinct CDR3 sequences, roughly 50% of them appearing once. With 1 base removed from V and 0 bases from J, the gap between germline ends came to 11 bases. Germline CDR1 and CDR2: LNHDA and SQIVND (reference sequence). CDR3 length: 16 amino acids. The J gene is TRBJ2-3, the V gene TRBV19; possibly TRBD2 for D (5 bases). This clonotype was sampled from an adult man with Graves' ophthalmopathy. Sequenced input: peripheral blood. CDR3 bases: TGTGCCAGTAGTATAGGATCGAGACTAAGCACAGATACGCAGTATTTT. Protein sequence: CASSIGSRLSTDTQYF.